This T cell receptor (beta chain) comes out of a study of T cell clones after liver transplantation. Study context: A pre-transplant mixed lymphocyte reaction with TCRbeta sequencing defined graft-donor-reactive clones followed in post-transplant blood. Subjects received no induction therapy and standard immunosuppression until randomization at 12-24 months post-transplant.

This CDR3 has 15 amino acids. CDR1 SGHRS and CDR2 YFSETQ come from the germline V gene. V was clipped by 4 bases and J by 4 bases; unmatched bases: 3. Only in-frame clones appear in the TCRdb table, and some are missing; sequencing was by immunoSEQ multiplex PCR. The sample gives about 71,000 clones, over 70% of which show up once; approximately 0.8% is in the top ten. The source of this sequence is a human patient who received a liver transplant. T cells may partly derive from the graft donor. The specimen was CD4+ T cells from blood, collected 12 months after liver transplant. V and J are TRBV5-1 and TRBJ2-3; TRBD2 matches at 13 bases. CDR3 residues: CASSQTSGRSDTQYF. CDR3 nucleotides: TGCGCCAGCAGCCAGACTAGCGGGAGGTCAGATACGCAGTATTTT.